This T cell receptor beta chain comes out of a study of identifying expanded T cells in peripheral blood. TCRdb keeps only in-frame clones here, not all; method: immunoSEQ multiplex PCR. The sample yields under 100,000 clones, more than 75% seen once. CDR1 SEHNR and CDR2 FQNEAQ come from the germline V gene (reference sequence). The CDR3 spans 13 residues. The V and J ends lost 2 bases and 4 bases respectively, with 8 bases between them. Regarding this clone: The antigen remains unidentified.

Study-level results: Across healthy donors, higher total template counts meant significantly greater approximately two-week count variance. Roughly 1.2 clones differed between technical replicates, versus approximately 17 and 20 over time.

This TCR derives from a person aged 18 to 70 in good health. Sequenced input: blood. This chain connects TRBV7-9 to TRBJ1-2; TRBD1 is a possible D gene (5 bases). The CDR3 here is CASSLIQVYGYTF. The DNA for the CDR3 is TGTGCCAGCAGCTTAATACAGGTCTATGGCTACACCTTC.